A selection of T cell receptor beta chains follows, all from one sample in a study of cytomegalovirus exposure and HLA in healthy donors. Only in-frame clones appear in the TCRdb table, and some are missing; sequencing was by immunoSEQ multiplex PCR. Of about 160,000 clones in the sample, approximately 78% are singletons; the top ten hold roughly 3%. The sequenced material came from PBMCs. The source is a woman aged 40 to 50 in good health and CMV-seronegative. Both conserved end residues are part of each CDR3. D genes are given only for firm matches. Not all rows give a size; the values are once, few, many and, for expanded clones, a class.

CASSHQQAFPMNTEAFF,TGTGCCAGCAGCCACCAACAGGCTTTTCCTATGAACACTGAAGCTTTCTTT,TRBJ1-1,NA,few,TRBV7-8
CASSLGHTRGVNGYTF,TGTGCCAGCAGCTTGGGCCACACAAGGGGTGTCAATGGCTACACCTTC,TRBJ1-2,NA,many,TRBV5-5
CASSIDRNTEAFF,TGCGCCAGCAGCATCGACAGGAACACTGAAGCTTTCTTT,TRBJ1-1,NA,NA,TRBV4-1
CASSEGGSGGNEQFF,TGTGCCAGCAGTGAAGGGGGTAGCGGGGGCAATGAGCAGTTCTTC,TRBJ2-1,TRBD2,few,TRBV6-1
CASSQPGQPSGNTIYF,TGCGCCAGCAGCCAACCGGGACAACCCTCTGGAAACACCATATATTTT,TRBJ1-3,NA,NA,TRBV4-1
CASSEREPLHF,TGTGCCAGCAGTGAGAGGGAACCCCTCCACTTT,TRBJ1-6,NA,NA,TRBV2
CASSLFAGLETQYF,TGCGCCAGCAGCTTGTTCGCAGGGTTGGAGACCCAGTACTTC,TRBJ2-5,NA,few,TRBV5-1
CASRGTGAYGYTF,TGTGCCAGCAGGGGAACAGGGGCCTATGGCTACACCTTC,TRBJ1-2,TRBD1,NA,TRBV6-1
CASSLGPGKAITNEKLFF,TGTGCCAGCAGCTTAGGCCCGGGGAAGGCTATAACTAATGAAAAACTGTTTTTT,TRBJ1-4,NA,NA,TRBV7-8
CASSVAIGGGYEQYF,TGTGCCAGCAGCGTAGCTATCGGGGGGGGATACGAGCAGTACTTC,TRBJ2-7,TRBD2,NA,TRBV9
CASSVAGTGITQPQHF,TGTGCCAGCAGCGTAGCCGGGACAGGGATAACTCAGCCCCAGCATTTT,TRBJ1-5,TRBD1,NA,TRBV5-6
CASSSRTVHEQYF,TGTGCCAGCAGTTCACGTACGGTACACGAGCAGTACTTC,TRBJ2-7,NA,NA,TRBV6-5
CASSPGTGDRNTIYF,TGTGCCAGCTCACCGGGGACGGGGGATCGAAACACCATATATTTT,TRBJ1-3,NA,NA,TRBV18
CASSDSRNKLRVQETQYF,TGTGCCAGCAGTGACTCGAGAAATAAGCTGCGGGTTCAAGAGACCCAGTACTTC,TRBJ2-5,NA,NA,TRBV6-4
CATSRSMGTGRIYEQYF,TGTGCCACCAGCAGAAGTATGGGGACAGGGAGGATCTACGAGCAGTACTTC,TRBJ2-7,TRBD1,NA,TRBV15
CASKVGGPGTGELFF,TGTGCCAGTAAAGTGGGGGGGCCTGGGACCGGGGAGCTGTTTTTT,TRBJ2-2,NA,NA,TRBV19
CASRPPGGGTNEKLFF,TGTGCCAGCAGGCCCCCGGGGGGAGGGACTAATGAAAAACTGTTTTTT,TRBJ1-4,NA,once,TRBV2
CASSLAGAGTEAFF,TGTGCCAGCAGTTTGGCGGGGGCTGGGACTGAAGCTTTCTTT,TRBJ1-1,NA,NA,TRBV27